One sample yielded the 9 T cell receptor beta chains listed below, sequenced in a study of pediatric ulcerative colitis. The data were produced by immunoSEQ multiplex PCR, yet TCRdb's version contains in-frame clones alone and is incomplete. In the table there are about 64,000 clones, less than 90% of which are singletons. The sample taken for sequencing was blood. These receptors were collected from a boy aged 5-17 years with severe ulcerative colitis.

The V and J genes are TRBV6-5 and TRBJ2-7; D is uncertain. Trimming cost V 2 bases and J 2 bases, with 7 bases left between them. Germline CDR1 is MNHEY and CDR2 is SVGAGI. The CDR3 spans 13 residues. The CDR3 sequence is CASSYRVTYEQYF. The CDR3 coding sequence is TGTGCCAGCAGTTACCGGGTTACCTACGAGCAGTACTTC.

The chain has TRBV14 and TRBJ2-3; D may be TRBD1 or TRBD2 (6 bases each). The V and J ends lost 3 bases and 4 bases respectively, with 17 bases between them. The CDR3 loop spans 16 amino acids. In germline, CDR1 is SGHDN, CDR2 FVKESK. The CDR3 sequence: CASSHLWRGHADTQYF. DNA of the CDR3: TGTGCCAGCAGCCATCTTTGGCGGGGACACGCAGATACGCAGTATTTT.

The chain employs TRBV6-1 and TRBJ1-4, with a possible D match to TRBD1 (5 bases). Germline CDR1 is MNHNS and CDR2 is SASEGT. V lost 5 bases and J 8 bases, leaving 15 bases between the germline ends. There are 14 residues in the CDR3. The CDR3 is CASSFGTTGEKLFF. CDR3 coding DNA: TGTGCCAGCAGTTTCGGGACCACGGGAGAAAAACTGTTTTTT.

This clone was observed once. The chain employs TRBV29-1 and TRBJ2-1; 7 positions agree with TRBD2. The CDR3 runs to 16 residues. With V trimmed by 1 base and J by 10 bases, 16 bases remained unmatched. Germline V gene sequence: CDR1 SQVTM, CDR2 ANQGSEA. The CDR3 is CSVEAGYGETSYEQFF. In DNA, the CDR3 is TGCAGCGTTGAAGCCGGCTACGGGGAGACTAGCTACGAGCAGTTCTTC.

V usage is TRBV6-1 and J usage is TRBJ2-5; either TRBD1 or TRBD2 may fit D (5 bases each). Germline CDR1 MNHNS, CDR2 SASEGT. The CDR3 runs to 12 residues. The V end lost 10 bases, the J end lost 5 bases, and 14 bases lay between the germline ends. CDR3 residues: CATLGVGETQYF. The CDR3 bases are TGTGCCACCCTGGGGGTGGGCGAGACCCAGTACTTC.

This chain connects TRBV6-5 to TRBJ1-5; perhaps TRBD1 as D (6 bases). CDR3 length: 14 amino acids. Germline V CDR1 and CDR2: MNHEY, SVGAGI. V was pared by 8 bases and J by 6 bases, with 17 bases between. The CDR3, as DNA: TGTGCCAGCCAACAGGGATCTCCAGGTCAGCCCCAGCATTTT. Residues: CASQQGSPGQPQHF.

The genes are TRBV9 and TRBJ2-1, with D tentatively TRBD2 (6 bases). The V end lost 2 bases, the J end lost 9 bases, and 18 bases lay between the germline ends. CDR1 and CDR2 from the germline V gene are SGDLS and YYNGEE. This CDR3 contains 15 residues. CDR3 loop: CASSVDLTRTAEQFF. For the CDR3, the DNA is TGTGCCAGCAGCGTCGATTTGACTAGGACCGCTGAGCAGTTCTTC.

This chain uses TRBV15 with TRBJ2-3; 7 positions agree with TRBD1. CDR1 is LNHNV, CDR2 YYDKDF, per germline (reference sequence). The length of the CDR3 is 16 residues. Trimming removed 1 base from V and 6 bases from J; junction bases left unmatched: 10. The CDR3 spells CATSRGGDRAGDTQYF. The CDR3 nucleotides read TGTGCCACCAGCAGAGGGGGAGACAGGGCCGGGGATACGCAGTATTTT.

The chain links TRBV7-2 to TRBJ2-7; D possibly matches TRBD1 or TRBD2 (5 bases each). Trimming left V 5 bases short and J 2 bases short, with 13 bases between. CDR3 length: 14 residues. Germline CDR1 is SGHTA and CDR2 is FQGNSA. CDR3 coding DNA: TGTGCCAGCAGCACCGGGACGGTTACCTACGAGCAGTACTTC. Its translation: CASSTGTVTYEQYF.